This TCR beta chain was sequenced in a study of Tregs in tolerant kidney transplant recipients. Points from the study as a whole: The small number of patients limits these findings pending further validation. Tolerant patients' donor-specific Tregs expanded beyond overall Tregs, suggesting antigen-driven growth.

The nonmyeloablative bone marrow transplants came from related graft donors, with transient mixed chimerism. Unstimulated regulatory T cells (CD4+CD25+CD127-), CD4+CD25- non-regulatory cells, CD4 and CD8 cells were FACS-sorted from thawed PBMCs. Sequencing was performed with immunoSEQ multiplex PCR; in TCRdb, only in-frame clones are kept and a portion is missing. The table records over 70,000 clones, more than 85% of them present only once. There are 13 residues in the CDR3. Germline values: CDR1 SGHDT, CDR2 YYEEEE. Trimming removed 2 bases at V and 2 bases at J, with 8 bases between. The count of this clone is one. Its specificity is not known.

The starting material was CD4+ T cells from blood (PBMCs), obtained 24 months after the transplant. The J gene is TRBJ2-7, the V gene TRBV5-6; no clear D. The TCR originated in a human patient who received a combined kidney and bone marrow transplant. Part of the T cells may come from the graft donor. The CDR3 region is CASSFSPTYEQYF. The CDR3 DNA sequence: TGTGCCAGCAGCTTCTCCCCTACCTACGAGCAGTACTTC.